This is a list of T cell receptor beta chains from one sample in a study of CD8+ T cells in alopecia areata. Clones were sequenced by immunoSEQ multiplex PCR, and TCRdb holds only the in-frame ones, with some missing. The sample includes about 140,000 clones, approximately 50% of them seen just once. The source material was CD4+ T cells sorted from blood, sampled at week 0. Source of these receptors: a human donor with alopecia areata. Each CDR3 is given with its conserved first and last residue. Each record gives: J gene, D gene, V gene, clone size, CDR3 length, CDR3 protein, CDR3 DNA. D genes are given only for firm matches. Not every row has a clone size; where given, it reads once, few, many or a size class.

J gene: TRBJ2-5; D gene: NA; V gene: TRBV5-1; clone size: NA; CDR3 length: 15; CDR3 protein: CASLSGAGSQETQYF; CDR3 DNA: TGCGCCAGCCTGTCCGGGGCGGGGAGCCAAGAGACCCAGTACTTC
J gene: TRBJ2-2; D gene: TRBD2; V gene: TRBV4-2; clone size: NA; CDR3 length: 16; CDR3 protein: CASSQGLAGEAGELFF; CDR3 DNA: TGTGCCAGCAGCCAAGGACTAGCGGGAGAGGCCGGGGAGCTGTTTTTT
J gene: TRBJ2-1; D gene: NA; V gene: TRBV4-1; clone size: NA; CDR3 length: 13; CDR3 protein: CASSFGAYNEQFF; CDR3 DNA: TGCGCCAGCAGCTTTGGGGCATACAATGAGCAGTTCTTC
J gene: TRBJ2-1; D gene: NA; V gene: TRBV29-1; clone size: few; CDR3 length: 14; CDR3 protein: CSVETRVLDNEQFF; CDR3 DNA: TGCAGCGTGGAGACCAGGGTCCTGGACAATGAGCAGTTCTTC
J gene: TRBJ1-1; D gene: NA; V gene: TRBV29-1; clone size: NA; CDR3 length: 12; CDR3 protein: CSVDWGDTEAFF; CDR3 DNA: TGCAGCGTTGACTGGGGAGACACTGAAGCTTTCTTT
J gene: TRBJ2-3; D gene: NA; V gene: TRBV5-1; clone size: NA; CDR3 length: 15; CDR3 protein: CASSYREGSTDTQYF; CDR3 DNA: TGCGCCAGCAGCTATAGAGAAGGGAGCACAGATACGCAGTATTTT
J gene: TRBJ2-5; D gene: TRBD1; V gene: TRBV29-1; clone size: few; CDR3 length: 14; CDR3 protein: CSVGGDRDQETQYF; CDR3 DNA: TGCAGCGTGGGTGGGGACAGAGACCAAGAGACCCAGTACTTC
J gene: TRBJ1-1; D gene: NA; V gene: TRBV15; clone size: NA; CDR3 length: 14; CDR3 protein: CATSKPSMNTEAFF; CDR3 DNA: TGTGCCACCAGCAAGCCGAGCATGAACACTGAAGCTTTCTTT
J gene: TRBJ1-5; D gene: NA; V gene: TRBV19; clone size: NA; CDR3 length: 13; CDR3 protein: CASSAVSNQPQHF; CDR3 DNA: TGTGCCAGTAGTGCCGTAAGCAATCAGCCCCAGCATTTT
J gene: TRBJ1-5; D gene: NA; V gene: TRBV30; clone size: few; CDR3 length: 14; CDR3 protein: CAWGATAGGQPQHF; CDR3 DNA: TGTGCCTGGGGGGCGACAGCCGGCGGTCAGCCCCAGCATTTT
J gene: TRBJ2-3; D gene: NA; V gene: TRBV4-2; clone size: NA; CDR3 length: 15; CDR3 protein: CASSQDPTSRDTQYF; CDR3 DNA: TGTGCCAGCAGCCAAGACCCAACTAGCAGGGATACGCAGTATTTT
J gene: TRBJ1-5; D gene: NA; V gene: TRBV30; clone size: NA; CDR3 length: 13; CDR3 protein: CAWARGSSQPQHF; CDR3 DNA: TGTGCCTGGGCCAGGGGTAGTAGTCAGCCCCAGCATTTT
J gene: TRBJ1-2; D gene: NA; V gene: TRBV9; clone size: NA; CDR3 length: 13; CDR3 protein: CASSVGLSDGYTF; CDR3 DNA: TGTGCCAGCAGCGTAGGGCTTTCCGATGGCTACACCTTC
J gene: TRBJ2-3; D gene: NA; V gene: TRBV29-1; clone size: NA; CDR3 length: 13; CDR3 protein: CSVEGGDPNTQYF; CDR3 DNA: TGCAGCGTTGAAGGGGGCGATCCCAATACGCAGTATTTT
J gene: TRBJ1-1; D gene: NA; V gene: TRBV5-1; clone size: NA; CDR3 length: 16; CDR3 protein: CASSSKIGVLNTEAFF; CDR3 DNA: TGCGCCAGCAGCTCCAAGATCGGGGTTTTGAACACTGAAGCTTTCTTT
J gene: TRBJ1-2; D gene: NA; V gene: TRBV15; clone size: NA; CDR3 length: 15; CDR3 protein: CATSRDSGLPIGYTF; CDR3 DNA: TGTGCCACCAGCAGAGACTCAGGACTGCCTATAGGCTACACCTTC
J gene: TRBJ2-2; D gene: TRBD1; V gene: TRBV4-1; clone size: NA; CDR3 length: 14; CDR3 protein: CASSQRQGTGELFF; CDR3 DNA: TGCGCCAGCAGCCAAAGACAGGGAACCGGGGAGCTGTTTTTT
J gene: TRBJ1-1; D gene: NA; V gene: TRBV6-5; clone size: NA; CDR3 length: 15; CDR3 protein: CASSFSSMGNTEAFF; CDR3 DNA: TGTGCCAGCAGTTTCTCCTCAATGGGGAACACTGAAGCTTTCTTT
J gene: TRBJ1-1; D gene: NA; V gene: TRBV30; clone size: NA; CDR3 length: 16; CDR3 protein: CAWSVRTVVMSTEAFF; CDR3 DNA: TGTGCCTGGAGTGTACGAACGGTCGTAATGTCCACTGAAGCTTTCTTT
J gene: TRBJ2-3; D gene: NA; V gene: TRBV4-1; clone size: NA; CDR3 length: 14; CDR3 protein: CASSQVLGTDTQYF; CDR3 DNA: TGCGCCAGCAGCCAAGTCCTAGGGACAGATACGCAGTATTTT
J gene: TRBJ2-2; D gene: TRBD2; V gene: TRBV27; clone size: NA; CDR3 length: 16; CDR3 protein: CASSLLAGTNTGELFF; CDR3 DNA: TGTGCCAGCAGTTTATTAGCGGGAACGAACACCGGGGAGCTGTTTTTT
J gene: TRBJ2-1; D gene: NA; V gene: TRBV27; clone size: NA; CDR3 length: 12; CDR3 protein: CASSLSGGEQFF; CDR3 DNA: TGTGCCAGCAGTTTATCAGGTGGTGAGCAGTTCTTC
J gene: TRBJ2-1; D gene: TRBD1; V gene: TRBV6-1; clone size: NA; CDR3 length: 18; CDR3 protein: CASSARDRAVGIYNEQFF; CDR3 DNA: TGTGCCAGCAGTGCACGGGACAGGGCAGTAGGGATCTACAATGAGCAGTTCTTC
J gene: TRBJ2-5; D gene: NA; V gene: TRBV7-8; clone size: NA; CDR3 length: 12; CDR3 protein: CASAAFRETQYF; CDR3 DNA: TGTGCCAGCGCAGCGTTTCGGGAGACCCAGTACTTC
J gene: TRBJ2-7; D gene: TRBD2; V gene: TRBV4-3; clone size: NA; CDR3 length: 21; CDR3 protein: CASSQDYVRLAVQSQNYEQYF; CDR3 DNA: TGCGCCAGCAGCCAAGATTATGTTCGGCTAGCGGTCCAATCTCAGAACTACGAGCAGTACTTC
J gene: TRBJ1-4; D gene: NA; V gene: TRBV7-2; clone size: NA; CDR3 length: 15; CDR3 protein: CASSFRPGPNEKLFF; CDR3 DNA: TGTGCCAGCAGCTTCCGTCCAGGCCCTAATGAAAAACTGTTTTTT
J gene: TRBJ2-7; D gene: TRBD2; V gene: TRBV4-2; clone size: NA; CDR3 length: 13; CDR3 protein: CASSRSRGDVQYF; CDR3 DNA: TGTGCCAGCAGCCGCTCTCGGGGGGATGTGCAGTACTTC
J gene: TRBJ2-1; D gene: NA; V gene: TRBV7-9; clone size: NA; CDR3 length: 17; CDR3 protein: CASSWVPTPSSYNEQFF; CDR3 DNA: TGTGCCAGCAGCTGGGTCCCGACGCCCAGCTCCTACAATGAGCAGTTCTTC